This T cell receptor (beta chain) is from a study of patients and donors after allogeneic stem cell transplantation. TCRdb passed the RT-PCR reads through MiXCR, listing each CDR3 protein once. The sample lists about 110,000 distinct CDR3 sequences, around 36% occurring once. This clonotype came up a few times. The TCR originated in a human donor who was either an allogeneic HSCT recipient or a stem cell or donor lymphocyte infusion donor (not recorded which). It is not recorded whose cells these are; they may come from a transplant donor. The sequenced sample consisted of blood, either unsorted or a sorted T cell fraction (not recorded which).

DNA for the CDR3: TGTGCCAGCAGCTTAGCGGGCCCAACTAATGAAAAACTGTTTTTT. It translates to CASSLAGPTNEKLFF. This chain links TRBV7-2 with TRBJ1-4; D unclear. The CDR3 runs 15 residues. Germline CDR1 reads SGHTA; CDR2 reads FQGNSA. Trimming stripped 0 bases from V and 0 bases from J, with 5 bases between.